This T cell receptor (beta chain) was profiled in a study of vaccination effects on CD4 cells after COVID-19. Looking at the study overall: Every well housed 1.5 million to 2 million PBMC, which grew in culture alongside around 10 IU/ml IL-2 and 10 ug/ml peptides.

CD4+ T cells were isolated after nine to ten days of culture. All participants had two doses of either the BNT162b2 or mRNA-1273 vaccine. All vaccine recipients tested negative for nucleocapsid antibodies and had never contracted SARS-CoV-2 infection. There are 16 residues in the CDR3. The germline CDR1 and CDR2 sequences are MDHEN and SYDVKM. Losses at the gene ends were 5 bases for V and 3 bases for J; bases not matched to a gene: 7. Assay used: immunoSEQ multiplex PCR; TCRdb lists only in-frame clones, some missing. The sample lists 50,000 to 60,000 clones; 78% were seen once. Note on this clone: Its antigen is not identified.

V usage is TRBV28 and J usage is TRBJ2-7; 13 bases are a match to TRBD2. This sequence originates from a human donor who received a COVID-19 vaccine. Material: CD4+ T cells from PBMCs cultured without peptide, obtained after COVID-19 vaccination. The CDR3 sequence is CASSLYGTSGNYEQYF. CDR3 sequence (DNA): TGTGCCAGCAGTCTCTATGGGACTAGCGGGAACTACGAGCAGTACTTC.